This passage covers 20 T cell receptor beta chains from one sample sequenced in a study of early T cells in non-severe SARS-CoV-2 infection. TCRdb ran MiXCR on the 5' RACE reads and lists one entry per CDR3 protein. The sample contains around 35,000 distinct CDR3 sequences, roughly 5.7% of which appear only once. The sequenced material came from whole blood. All receptors derive from an adult who was a healthcare worker with PCR-confirmed SARS-CoV-2 infection or an uninfected control (not recorded which).

At least ten counts were recorded for this clonotype. The V and J genes are TRBV28 and TRBJ1-3, with D possibly matching TRBD1 (5 bases). CDR3 length equals 15 residues. The ends were cut back, 6 bases at V and 1 base at J, with 13 bases in the middle. Germline CDR1 MDHEN, CDR2 SYDVKM. The CDR3 nucleotides read TGTGCCAGCAGCCCTGGCTGGGGGTCTGGAAACACCATATATTTT. Translating it yields CASSPGWGSGNTIYF.

This clonotype was seen a handful of times. The rearrangement links TRBV3-1 to TRBJ2-1; 8 positions agree with TRBD2. Germline V CDR1 and CDR2: LGHDT, YNNKEL (reference sequence). The J segment lost 4 bases and the V segment lost 4 bases, leaving 6 bases of the junction unmatched. The CDR3 extends over 15 amino acids. The CDR3 reads CASSRRLASYNEQFF. As DNA, the CDR3 is TGTGCCAGCAGCCGTCGACTAGCGAGTTACAATGAGCAGTTCTTC.

The table lists this clonotype with many counts. The V and J genes are TRBV2 and TRBJ2-1; D uncertain. Per germline, CDR1 SNHLY and CDR2 FYNNEI. V lost 7 bases to trimming and J lost 2 bases, with 18 bases between them. The CDR3 runs 16 residues. DNA of the CDR3: TGTGCCAGCATTACCAGCGACTTGAACGCCTACAATGAGCAGTTCTTC. As protein: CASITSDLNAYNEQFF.

This clonotype has a count of ten or more. Germline is not matched at one junction end, which may reflect a read error. The chain recombines TRBV5-1 with TRBJ2-1; maybe TRBD2 (6 bases). CDR1 SGHRS and CDR2 YFSETQ come from the germline V gene. CDR3 length equals 15 residues. The CDR3 protein is CASSLDLGLYNEQFF. In nucleotides, the CDR3 is TGCGCAAGCAGCTTGGACTTGGGACTTTACAATGAGCAGTTCTTC.

This clonotype came up many times. The J gene is TRBJ2-7, the V gene TRBV27, with 8 nucleotides matching TRBD1. The CDR3 runs 15 residues. CDR1 and CDR2 from the germline V gene are MNHEY and SMNVEV (reference sequence). J lost 5 bases, V lost 4 bases, and 10 bases had no gene match. In DNA, the CDR3 is TGTGCCAGCAGTTGGGGACAGGAGAACACCGACGAGCAGTACTTC. It encodes CASSWGQENTDEQYF.

The V call is TRBV6-2 or TRBV6-3, the J call TRBJ2-1; TRBD1 is a possible D gene (5 bases). The CDR3 is 16 amino acids. V lost 0 bases and J 12 bases, leaving 21 bases between the germline ends. Looked up from germline, CDR1 is MNHEY and CDR2 is SVGEGT. The CDR3 DNA is TGTGCCAGCAGTTACTCGGACCTTAGACAGACTCTTTCGCAGTTCTTC. Amino acids: CASSYSDLRQTLSQFF.

In the case of this clonotype: No conserved phenylalanine or tryptophan is present at the end of the CDR3, so a read error is the likely explanation. The chain uses TRBV10-1 and TRBJ1-2, with D uncertain. Per germline, CDR1 WNHNN and CDR2 SYGVQD (reference sequence). The CDR3 sequence is 14 residues long. With 6 bases removed from V and 5 bases from J, the gap between germline ends came to 16 bases. This CDR3 is CASRKGPGPYGYTS. CDR3 in DNA: TGCGCCAGCAGAAAGGGTCCAGGCCCGTATGGCTACACCTCC.

Ten or more counts support this clonotype. The chain combines TRBV12-3 or TRBV12-4 with TRBJ2-7; 7 bases map to TRBD2. The CDR3 runs 15 residues. Trimming removed 5 bases from V and 0 bases from J; junction bases left unmatched: 7. CDR3 nucleotide sequence: TGTGCCAGCAGTGGGCTAGCGGAGAGCTCCTACGAGCAGTACTTC. This codes for CASSGLAESSYEQYF.

This clonotype was counted between two and nine times. The chain is built from TRBV7-2 and TRBJ2-5, with TRBD1 matching 7 bases. The CDR3 is 14 residues long. The germline CDR1 and CDR2 sequences are SGHTA and FQGNSA. V lost 5 bases and J lost 4; bases outside the gene matches: 7. The DNA of the CDR3 is TGTGCCAGCAGCCCTGGGACAGCCCTAGAGACCCAGTACTTC. This codes for CASSPGTALETQYF.

This clonotype came up many times. The chain has TRBV28 and TRBJ2-7; D gene ambiguous. CDR3 length: 11 residues. The germline V gene has CDR1 MDHEN and CDR2 SYDVKM. The V gene lost 5 bases and the J gene lost 2 bases, with 4 bases spanning the gap. The CDR3 DNA reads TGTGCCAGCAGTGGAGCCTACGAGCAGTACTTC. This sequence encodes CASSGAYEQYF. The entire variable domain, with the rest obtained from reference TRBV28 and TRBJ2-7, is as follows: DVKVTQSSRYLVKRTGEKVFLECVQDMDHENMFWYRQDPGLGLRLIYFSYDVKMKEKGDIPEGYSVSREKKERFSLILESASTNQTSMYLCASSGAYEQYFGPGTRLTVT.

This chain connects TRBV9 to TRBJ2-3; TRBD2 matches 12 bases. This CDR3 has 15 amino acids. V gave up 2 bases and J gave up 6 bases; unmatched junction bases: 4. Germline CDR1 SGDLS, CDR2 YYNGEE. This CDR3 reads CASSVGLAGIDTQYF. CDR3 sequence (DNA): TGTGCCAGCAGCGTCGGACTAGCGGGAATTGATACGCAGTATTTT.

This clonotype is medium-sized. The J gene is TRBJ1-1, the V gene TRBV29-1, with D tentatively TRBD1 (5 bases). The CDR3 loop spans 12 amino acids. Germline V gene data show CDR1 as SQVTM and CDR2 as ANQGSEA. V dropped 7 bases and J dropped 3 bases, with 12 bases sitting between them. The CDR3, as DNA: TGCAGCGCTACAGGTCCGGACACTGAAGCTTTCTTT. Translated, it gives CSATGPDTEAFF.

Many counts were recorded for this clonotype. The chain joins TRBV9 to TRBJ2-4; the match to TRBD2 covers 9 bases. J was trimmed by 0 bases and V by 4 bases; bases with no gene match: 5. The CDR3 sequence is 16 residues long. Germline CDR1 is SGDLS and CDR2 is YYNGEE. The CDR3 coding sequence is TGTGCCAGCAGCCGACTAGCGGAAATAGCCAAAAACATTCAGTACTTC. Translated, it gives CASSRLAEIAKNIQYF.

This clonotype was seen a handful of times. V gene TRBV7-9 combines with J gene TRBJ2-1; D might be TRBD1 or TRBD2, each matching 5 bases. Germline lookup yields CDR1 SEHNR and CDR2 FQNEAQ (reference sequence). V was clipped by 3 bases and J by 5 bases, with 17 bases between them. The CDR3 totals 16 residues. CDR3 DNA: TGTGCCAGCAGCTTTGGGTTCCCCGGGACCGACAATGAGCAGTTCTTC. It translates to CASSFGFPGTDNEQFF.

V gene TRBV7-6 combines with J gene TRBJ2-1; 11 bases map to TRBD2. The CDR3 runs 15 residues. V dropped 3 bases and J dropped 9; count of bases not matched to a gene: 7. CDR1 SGHVS and CDR2 FNYEAQ come from the germline V gene. The CDR3: CASSFSGRVSSEQFF. The DNA of the CDR3 is TGTGCCAGCAGCTTTAGCGGGAGGGTCTCTAGTGAGCAGTTCTTC. Full variable domain (remainder filled in from reference TRBV7-6 and TRBJ2-1): GAGVSQSPRYKVTKRGQDVALRCDPISGHVSLYWYRQALGQGPEFLTYFNYEAQQDKSGLPNDRFSAERPEGSISTLTIQRTEQRDSAMYRCASSFSGRVSSEQFFGPGTRLTVL.

As regards this clonotype: A much larger clone is a single base away; this may be a read error. Because it lacks the conserved phenylalanine or tryptophan at the end, this CDR3 is likely a read error. The chain employs TRBV18 and TRBJ1-1; D is unresolved. This CDR3 contains 12 residues. The germline V gene encodes CDR1 KGHSH and CDR2 LQKENI. V lost 3 bases to trimming and J lost 1 base, with 3 bases between them. CDR3 sequence reads: CASSPSNTEAFI. For the CDR3, the DNA is TGTGCCAGCTCACCCTCGAACACTGAAGCTTTCATT.

This clonotype occurred many times. This rearrangement joins TRBV20-1 to TRBJ2-3, with TRBD1 matching 10 bases. The germline V gene has CDR1 DFQATT and CDR2 SNEGSKA (reference sequence). Losses at the gene ends were 2 bases for V and 5 bases for J; bases not matched to a gene: 4. This CDR3 comprises 14 residues. The CDR3 reads CSARRGQGVDTQYF. CDR3 sequence (DNA): TGCAGTGCTAGACGTGGACAGGGGGTAGATACGCAGTATTTT.

A few counts support this clonotype. This chain connects TRBV6-2 or TRBV6-3 to TRBJ2-1; 9 bases match TRBD1. Trimming took 5 bases from V and 9 from J; bases not matched to a gene: 5. CDR1 and CDR2 from the germline V gene are MNHEY and SVGEGT. There are 13 residues in the CDR3. In DNA, the CDR3 is TGTGCCAGCAGTAGGACAGGGGTTCGTGAGCAGTTCTTC. Translation gives CASSRTGVREQFF.

There are many counts of this clonotype. This chain uses TRBV11-2 with TRBJ1-1; no definite D call. The CDR3 sequence is 15 residues long. Germline CDR1 reads SGHAT; CDR2 reads FQNNGV. V was cut by 0 bases and J by 3 bases, with 11 bases left in between. The CDR3, as DNA: TGTGCCAGCAGCTTAGACCCGGACGGGTACACTGAAGCTTTCTTT. It yields the protein CASSLDPDGYTEAFF.

In this sample, this clonotype turned up many times. The V gene is TRBV5-8, the J gene TRBJ2-5; D uncertain. Trimming cost V 9 bases and J 8 bases, with 8 bases left between them. The germline V gene encodes CDR1 SGHTS and CDR2 YDEGEE. This CDR3 has 9 amino acids. The CDR3 sequence: CATLKTQYF. For the CDR3, the DNA is TGTGCCACCTTAAAAACCCAGTACTTC.